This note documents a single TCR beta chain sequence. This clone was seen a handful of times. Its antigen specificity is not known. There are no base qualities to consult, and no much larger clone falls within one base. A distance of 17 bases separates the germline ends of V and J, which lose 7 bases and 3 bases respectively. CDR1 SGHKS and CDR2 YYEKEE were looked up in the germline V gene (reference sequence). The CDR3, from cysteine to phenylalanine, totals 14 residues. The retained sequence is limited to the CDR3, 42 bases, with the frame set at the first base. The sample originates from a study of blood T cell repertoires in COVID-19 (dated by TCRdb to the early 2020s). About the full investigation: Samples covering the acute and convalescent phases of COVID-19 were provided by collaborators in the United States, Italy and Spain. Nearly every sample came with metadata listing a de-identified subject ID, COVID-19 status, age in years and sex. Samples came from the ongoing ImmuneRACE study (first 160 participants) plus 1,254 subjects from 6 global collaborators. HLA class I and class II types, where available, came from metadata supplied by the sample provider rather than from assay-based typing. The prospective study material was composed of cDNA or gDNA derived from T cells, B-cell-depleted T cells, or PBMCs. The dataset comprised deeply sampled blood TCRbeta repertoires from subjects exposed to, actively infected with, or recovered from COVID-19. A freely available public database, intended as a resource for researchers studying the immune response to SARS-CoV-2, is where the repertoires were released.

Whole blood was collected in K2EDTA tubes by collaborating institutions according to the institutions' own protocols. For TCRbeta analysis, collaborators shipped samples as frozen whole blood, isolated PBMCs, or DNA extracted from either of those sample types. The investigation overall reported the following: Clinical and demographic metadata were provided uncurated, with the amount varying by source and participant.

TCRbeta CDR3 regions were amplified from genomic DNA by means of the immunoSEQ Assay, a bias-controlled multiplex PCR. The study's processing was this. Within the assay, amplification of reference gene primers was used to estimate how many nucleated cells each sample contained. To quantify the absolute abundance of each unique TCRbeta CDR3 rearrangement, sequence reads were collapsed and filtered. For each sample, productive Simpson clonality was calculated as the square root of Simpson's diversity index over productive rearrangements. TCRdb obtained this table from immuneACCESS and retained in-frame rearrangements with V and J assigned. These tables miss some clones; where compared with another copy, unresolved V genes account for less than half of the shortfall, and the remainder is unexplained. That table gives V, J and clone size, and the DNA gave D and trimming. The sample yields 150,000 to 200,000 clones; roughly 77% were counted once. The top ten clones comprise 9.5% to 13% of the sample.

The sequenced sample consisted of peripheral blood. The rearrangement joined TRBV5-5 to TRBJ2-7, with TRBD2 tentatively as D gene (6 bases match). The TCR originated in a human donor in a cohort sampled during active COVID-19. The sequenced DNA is TGTGCCAGCCGCCCGGGGGATTACCTCTACGAGCAGTACTTC. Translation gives CASRPGDYLYEQYF.